These 27 T cell receptor beta chains were sequenced from one sample in a study of CD8+ T cells in alopecia areata. Once sorted, CD4+ cells from five or six patients yielded CD25+CD127- cells. Extracted RNA was reverse transcribed, and the resulting cDNA served as sequencing template. Profiled with immunoSEQ multiplex PCR; TCRdb holds only in-frame clones, not every one. The sample consists of around 35,000 clones, nearly 55% of them appearing once. Sequences were obtained from CD4+ Tregs sorted from blood. The receptors originated from a human donor with alopecia areata.

This clone has a handful of counts. The V and J genes are TRBV7-2 and TRBJ2-1, with D unresolved. The V gene lost 1 base and the J gene lost 12 bases, with 7 bases spanning the gap. The CDR3 extends over 11 amino acids. Germline CDR1 SGHTA, CDR2 FQGNSA. CDR3 region: CASSLGLVQFF. The CDR3 nucleotides read TGTGCCAGCAGCTTAGGTTTGGTGCAGTTCTTC.

This clone was picked up a small number of times. The chain uses TRBV28 and TRBJ1-2; no reliable D call. The CDR3 loop spans 12 amino acids. V lost 2 bases and J lost 8, with 9 bases in between. The germline V gene encodes CDR1 MDHEN and CDR2 SYDVKM. The CDR3 spells CASSLVVGGYTF. As DNA, the CDR3 is TGTGCCAGCAGTTTAGTCGTCGGAGGCTACACCTTC.

This clone has a single count. This chain links TRBV7-9 with TRBJ1-6; 7 positions agree with TRBD1. This CDR3 contains 18 residues. J lost 0 bases, V lost 5 bases, and 10 bases had no gene match. From germline, CDR1 is SEHNR and CDR2 FQNEAQ (reference sequence). The chain's CDR3 is CASSTQWDSYSYNSPLHF. The CDR3, as DNA: TGTGCCAGCAGCACCCAATGGGACAGCTACTCCTATAATTCACCCCTCCACTTT.

This chain links TRBV2 with TRBJ1-3, with 12 bases lining up with TRBD1. V lost 5 bases, J lost 8 bases, and 4 bases stayed unmatched. The CDR3 sequence is 14 residues long. Germline-derived CDR1 and CDR2 are SNHLY and FYNNEI. CDR3 residues: CASSMGTGGYTIYF. As DNA, the CDR3 is TGTGCCAGCAGTATGGGGACAGGGGGCTACACCATATATTTT.

The rearrangement links TRBV7-2 to TRBJ1-5, with D uncertain. V shed 1 base and J shed 6 bases, with 13 bases lying between them. Germline V gives CDR1 SGHTA, CDR2 FQGNSA. CDR3 length: 15 amino acids. The CDR3 DNA is TGTGCCAGCAGCTTAGGTTTGGGGAGAGGTCAGCCCCAGCATTTT. It yields the protein CASSLGLGRGQPQHF. The whole variable domain, filled in from reference TRBV7-2 and TRBJ1-5, reads GAGVSQSPSNKVTEKGKDVELRCDPISGHTALYWYRQSLGQGLEFLIYFQGNSAPDKSGLPSDRFSAERTGGSVSTLTIQRTQQEDSAVYLCASSLGLGRGQPQHFGDGTRLSIL.

The V gene is TRBV28, the J gene TRBJ2-4; D call uncertain. Germline V gene sequence: CDR1 MDHEN, CDR2 SYDVKM. Trimming pared 3 bases from V and 1 base from J, leaving 13 bases between. The CDR3 is made up of 16 amino acids. The CDR3, as DNA: TGTGCCAGCAGTTTGTGGTCTCTCGTGGCCAAAAACATTCAGTACTTC. It yields the protein CASSLWSLVAKNIQYF.

The chain combines TRBV30 with TRBJ2-3; D gene ambiguous. This CDR3 spans 12 amino acids. CDR1 is GTSNPN, CDR2 SVGIG, per germline (reference sequence). With 5 bases removed from V and 4 bases from J, the gap between germline ends came to 10 bases. DNA for the CDR3: TGTGCCTGGGGGTCGTTGGCAGATACGCAGTATTTT. Translating gives CAWGSLADTQYF.

By share, this clone ranks as medium-sized. This CDR3 is CASSVRDSGANVLTF. The CDR3 nucleotides are TGTGCCAGCAGCGTGAGAGACTCTGGGGCCAACGTCCTGACTTTC. The genes are TRBV9 and TRBJ2-6, with no clear D. Looked up from germline, CDR1 is SGDLS and CDR2 is YYNGEE. The CDR3 is 15 amino acids. V gave up 2 bases and J gave up 0 bases, with 6 bases separating them.

The rearrangement joins TRBV28 to TRBJ1-2; the D gene is possibly TRBD1 (6 bases). The CDR3 totals 13 residues. Trimming removed 6 bases from V and 3 bases from J, with 11 bases in between. Germline V CDR1 and CDR2: MDHEN, SYDVKM. DNA for the CDR3: TGTGCCAGCAGCCTGAGGGGGTACTATGGCTACACCTTC. This sequence encodes CASSLRGYYGYTF.

The chain employs TRBV5-1 and TRBJ2-5; 7 bases match TRBD2. V lost 4 bases to trimming and J lost 5 bases; unmatched junction nucleotides: 8. The CDR3 is 14 amino acids. Germline V gives CDR1 SGHRS, CDR2 YFSETQ. CDR3 sequence reads: CASSIRTSGETQYF. CDR3 sequence (DNA): TGCGCCAGCAGCATACGGACTAGTGGGGAGACCCAGTACTTC.

The chain has TRBV5-4 and TRBJ1-1, with no clear D. CDR3 length equals 12 residues. Germline CDR1 reads SGHNT; CDR2 reads YYREEE (reference sequence). V lost 2 bases, J lost 3 bases, and 5 bases lay in between. The CDR3 DNA is TGTGCCAGCAGCTTCCCCGACACTGAAGCTTTCTTT. It translates to CASSFPDTEAFF.

The chain links TRBV7-2 to TRBJ2-4; D is uncertain. V shed 1 base and J shed 9 bases, with 7 bases lying between them. Germline loops: CDR1 SGHTA, CDR2 FQGNSA. The CDR3 extends over 12 amino acids. In DNA form, the CDR3 reads TGTGCCAGCAGCTTAGACATGGGCATTCAGTACTTC. Translated, it gives CASSLDMGIQYF. The full variable domain, in which reference TRBV7-2 and TRBJ2-4 provide the parts outside the CDR3, is GAGVSQSPSNKVTEKGKDVELRCDPISGHTALYWYRQSLGQGLEFLIYFQGNSAPDKSGLPSDRFSAERTGGSVSTLTIQRTQQEDSAVYLCASSLDMGIQYFGAGTRLSVL.

The rearrangement uses TRBV28 and TRBJ1-2; D unclear. The CDR3 has 15 residues. Germline values: CDR1 MDHEN, CDR2 SYDVKM. The V and J ends lost 5 bases and 2 bases respectively, with 15 bases between them. CDR3 sequence (DNA): TGTGCCAGCAGTCTTCAGCCCGCGCTAAACTATGGCTACACCTTC. Its protein is CASSLQPALNYGYTF.

The count of this clone is one. This sequence joins TRBV6-5 and TRBJ2-5, with D unclear. Germline-derived CDR1 and CDR2 are MNHEY and SVGAGI. V lost 0 bases and J lost 1, with 12 bases in between. The length of the CDR3 is 16 residues. CDR3 amino acids: CASSYSRAEFQETQYF. DNA for the CDR3: TGTGCCAGCAGTTACTCTCGCGCCGAGTTCCAAGAGACCCAGTACTTC.

The chain uses TRBV6-6 and TRBJ1-5, with D perhaps TRBD1 (5 bases). This CDR3 has 16 residues. Germline V gene sequence: CDR1 MNHNY, CDR2 SVGAGI (reference sequence). V lost 2 bases to trimming and J lost 2 bases, with 13 bases between them. CDR3 loop: CASSYMQAGGNQPQHF. The CDR3 region has the DNA TGTGCCAGCAGTTACATGCAGGCGGGGGGCAATCAGCCCCAGCATTTT.

The gene calls are TRBV7-3 and TRBJ2-3; the D is unclear. The CDR3 has 12 amino acids. The germline V gene encodes CDR1 SGHTA and CDR2 FQGTGA. V lost 4 bases, J lost 7 bases, and 9 bases lay in between. CDR3 coding DNA: TGTGCCAGCAGCTCATCCCCGAATACGCAGTATTTT. Protein sequence: CASSSSPNTQYF.

V is TRBV5-4 and J is TRBJ1-1, with 7 bases identical to TRBD1. The CDR3 covers 13 residues. V was clipped by 4 bases and J by 5 bases; unmatched bases: 5. Germline CDR1 reads SGHNT; CDR2 reads YYREEE (reference sequence). The CDR3 DNA follows: TGTGCCAGCAGCCGACAGGGTGGAACTGAAGCTTTCTTT. It encodes CASSRQGGTEAFF.

The chain is built from TRBV30 and TRBJ2-2, with D possibly matching TRBD1 (5 bases). Between the trimmed V and J ends, which lost 0 bases and 1 base, there was a span of 9 bases. Germline-derived CDR1 and CDR2 are GTSNPN and SVGIG (reference sequence). The CDR3 spans 15 residues. The CDR3 loop is CAWSVGHLNTGELFF. As DNA, the CDR3 is TGTGCCTGGAGTGTCGGACATCTGAACACCGGGGAGCTGTTTTTT. Full variable domain (rest looked up from reference TRBV30 and TRBJ2-2): SQTIHQWPATLVQPVGSPLSLECTVEGTSNPNLYWYRQAAGRGLQLLFYSVGIGQISSEVPQNLSASRPQDRQFILSSKKLLLSDSGFYLCAWSVGHLNTGELFFGEGSRLTVL.

By share of the sample, this clone is medium-sized. This sequence joins TRBV7-8 and TRBJ2-1, with TRBD2 matching over 8 bases. The junction had 8 bases not matched to a gene; V was cut back by 6 bases and J by 4 bases. The V gene's germline CDR1 is SGHVS and CDR2 FQNEAQ. The CDR3 is 15 amino acids. The CDR3 coding sequence is TGTGCCAGCAGTCGCACTAGCGGAGAATACAATGAGCAGTTCTTC. This codes for CASSRTSGEYNEQFF.

CDR3 loop: CASSFYYPIGTDTQYF. The DNA of the CDR3 is TGTGCCAGCAGCTTTTATTACCCGATAGGCACAGATACGCAGTATTTT. This chain connects TRBV7-2 to TRBJ2-3; the D is unclear. The V gene's germline CDR1 is SGHTA and CDR2 FQGNSA. The CDR3 is 16 residues long. V was pared by 3 bases and J by 1 base, with 14 bases between.

V is TRBV19 and J is TRBJ1-5, with 7 bases fitting TRBD1. The CDR3 is made up of 17 amino acids. J lost 6 bases, V lost 1 base, and 12 bases had no gene match. The germline CDR1 and CDR2 sequences are LNHDA and SQIVND (reference sequence). The CDR3 bases are TGTGCCAGTAGTATAGTCCCCGACAGGGTTTTTCGTCAGCCCCAGCATTTT. This translates into CASSIVPDRVFRQPQHF.

This clone was counted only a few times. The chain recombines TRBV19 with TRBJ2-1; 11 positions agree with TRBD2. V shed 1 base, J shed 9 bases, and the junction held 11 bases outside the gene matches. Germline values: CDR1 LNHDA, CDR2 SQIVND (reference sequence). The CDR3 runs 17 residues. CDR3 in amino acids: CASSIGGGASGRREQFF. In DNA, the CDR3 is TGTGCCAGTAGTATAGGAGGTGGGGCTAGCGGGAGGCGTGAGCAGTTCTTC.

V gene TRBV2 combines with J gene TRBJ2-5; 14 bases are shared with TRBD2. CDR1 SNHLY and CDR2 FYNNEI come from the germline V gene. The junction had 6 bases not matched to a gene; V was cut back by 5 bases and J by 7 bases. This CDR3 has 15 amino acids. CDR3 bases: TGTGCCAGCAGTCGGACTAGCGGGGGGCCCGGGACCCAGTACTTC. Translating it yields CASSRTSGGPGTQYF.

The table lists this clone with a count of one. The V call is TRBV7-3, the J call TRBJ1-1; D gene uncertain. Germline loops: CDR1 SGHTA, CDR2 FQGTGA. The CDR3 loop spans 14 amino acids. With 1 base removed from V and 1 base from J, the gap between germline ends came to 7 bases. CDR3 amino acids: CASSLMGKNTEAFF. CDR3 sequence (DNA): TGTGCCAGCAGCTTAATGGGGAAGAACACTGAAGCTTTCTTT.

The chain joins TRBV5-1 to TRBJ1-5; possible D gene TRBD1, 6 bases. Trimming stripped 4 bases from V and 6 bases from J, with 14 bases between. This CDR3 region has 14 residues. Germline CDR1 is SGHRS and CDR2 is YFSETQ. The DNA of the CDR3 is TGCGCCAGCAGCCCGACAGGACCCCCTCAGCCCCAGCATTTT. Its protein is CASSPTGPPQPQHF.

A few counts support this clone. The chain is built from TRBV4-1 and TRBJ1-1, with 12 positions matching TRBD1. V lost 8 bases and J lost 3; bases outside the gene matches: 7. The CDR3 has 15 residues. Germline assignment: CDR1 MGHRA and CDR2 YSYEKL. The CDR3 region has the DNA TGCGCCAGCCGGGACAGGGGGCAGAAATACACTGAAGCTTTCTTT. This encodes CASRDRGQKYTEAFF.

The table lists this clone with a count of one. The chain recombines TRBV7-8 with TRBJ1-1; maybe TRBD1 (5 bases). V shed 6 bases and J shed 2 bases, with 13 bases lying between them. Germline CDR1 and CDR2: SGHVS and FQNEAQ. The CDR3 spans 14 residues. CDR3 coding DNA: TGTGCCAGCAGTCAACGAGGGGCCAACACTGAAGCTTTCTTT. This gives the protein CASSQRGANTEAFF. The entire variable domain, with the rest obtained from reference TRBV7-8 and TRBJ1-1, is as follows: GAGVSQSPRYKVAKRGQDVALRCDPISGHVSLFWYQQALGQGPEFLTYFQNEAQLDKSGLPSDRFFAERPEGSVSTLKIQRTQQEDSAVYLCASSQRGANTEAFFGQGTRLTVV.